A single sample gave rise to the 3 T cell receptor beta chains below, sequenced in a study of cytomegalovirus exposure and HLA in healthy donors. It was with 60 Vbeta and 13 Jbeta primers that the PCR ran. Measured with immunoSEQ multiplex PCR; TCRdb has only the in-frame clones, and not every one. Here the sample spans 70,000 to 100,000 clones, around three fifths being singletons. The sequencing sample was made of PBMCs. The receptors originated from a woman aged 45-65 years in good health and CMV-seropositive.

This clone was seen only once. The gene calls are TRBV20-1 and TRBJ2-1; no clear D. Germline assignment: CDR1 DFQATT and CDR2 SNEGSKA (reference sequence). This CDR3 is 11 amino acids long. V dropped 6 bases and J dropped 7 bases, with 10 bases sitting between them. The CDR3 loop is CSAIEVNEQFF. Here the CDR3 DNA reads TGCAGTGCGATAGAAGTGAATGAGCAGTTCTTC.

This clone was recorded only once. The CDR3 loop is CAWSPTGGSPLHF. As DNA, the CDR3 is TGTGCCTGGAGTCCTACGGGGGGCTCACCCCTCCACTTT. The chain couples TRBV30 to TRBJ1-6; TRBD1 might be the D (6 bases). Trimming cost V 2 bases and J 10 bases, with 12 bases left between them. The CDR3 runs to 13 residues. Per the germline V gene, CDR1 is GTSNPN and CDR2 is SVGIG (reference sequence).

The chain employs TRBV27 and TRBJ1-1; possible D gene TRBD1, 6 bases. This CDR3 contains 13 residues. CDR1 MNHEY and CDR2 SMNVEV come from the germline V gene (reference sequence). V lost 7 bases and J 7 bases, leaving 16 bases between the germline ends. CDR3 in amino acids: CASKSFSGDEAFF. For the CDR3, the DNA is TGTGCCAGCAAGTCCTTCTCAGGGGATGAAGCTTTCTTT.